This T cell receptor beta chain was recovered during a study of cytomegalovirus exposure and HLA in healthy donors. Study-level results: Usually a TCR sequence was rare, but some public TCRs were found in many donors.

Germline assignment: CDR1 SGDLS and CDR2 YYNGEE. Trimming at V came to 0 bases and at J to 2 bases, leaving 14 bases not matched to a gene. The CDR3 totals 20 residues. It was with 60 Vbeta and 13 Jbeta primers that the PCR ran. Profiled with immunoSEQ multiplex PCR; TCRdb holds only in-frame clones, not every one. The data hold around 90,000 clones, with 85% observed a single time. Of note for this clone: As yet, its antigen is unknown.

The V and J genes are TRBV9 and TRBJ2-1, with TRBD2 identical over 10 bases. The sequenced sample was PBMCs. The sequence derives from a man aged 35 to 55 in good health and CMV-seropositive. CDR3: CASSVDFSRTSGRAYNEQFF. The CDR3 DNA is TGTGCCAGCAGCGTAGATTTTTCCAGGACTAGCGGTAGAGCCTACAATGAGCAGTTCTTC.